This is a list of T cell receptor beta chains from one sample in a study of shared T cell receptors in the human thymus. Assay used: immunoSEQ multiplex PCR; TCRdb lists only in-frame clones, some missing. The data hold roughly 560,000 clones, with approximately 78% observed a single time. The same specimen was also included in a second study, on human thymus T cells.

The specimen was thymocytes. The receptors shown here come from a boy less than two years old with a congenital heart defect. Each CDR3 is given with its conserved first and last residue. A D gene is named only where the DNA matches it firmly. The size field is filled for only some rows; it gives once, few, many or a size class.

d_call	v_call	clone_size	j_call	cdr3_nt	cdr3_aa
TRBD1	TRBV5-1	.	TRBJ1-1	TGCGCCAGCAGCTTGGGGGGACCGGGACAGAACAACACTGAAGCTTTCTTT	CASSLGGPGQNNTEAFF
.	TRBV2	.	TRBJ1-2	TGTGCCCCCAGGGTCCATAAGGACTATGGCTACACCTTC	CAPRVHKDYGYTF
.	TRBV11-2	once	TRBJ2-5	TGTGCCAGCAGCTTAGAGAAAAAGGGAGGAGAGACCCAGTACTTC	CASSLEKKGGETQYF
.	TRBV4-3	few	TRBJ2-7	TGCGCCAGCAGCCAAGGAGTCAGGGGCTCCTACGAGCAGTACTTC	CASSQGVRGSYEQYF
.	TRBV2	few	TRBJ2-1	TGTGCCAGGGGGGCTAGCGGATTCCCTGACAATGAGCAGTTCTTC	CARGASGFPDNEQFF
TRBD2	TRBV4-1	.	TRBJ2-1	TGCGCCAGCAGCCCCCCCGCGCCGACTAGCTGGTCCTACAATGAGCAGTTCTTC	CASSPPAPTSWSYNEQFF
TRBD1	TRBV25-1	.	TRBJ2-5	TGTGCCAGCAGTGAAGACAGGGGTTGCAAAGAGACCCAGTACTTC	CASSEDRGCKETQYF
.	TRBV7-9	.	TRBJ1-2	TGTGCCAGCAGCGCGGTCGGGTCGGCGAACTATGGCTACACCTTC	CASSAVGSANYGYTF
.	TRBV27	.	TRBJ1-4	TGTGCCAGCAGTTTTTGGGCCCATAATGAAAAACTGTTTTTT	CASSFWAHNEKLFF
TRBD2	TRBV9	.	TRBJ2-7	TGTGCCAGCACCCACACTAGCGGGAGCGTCTACGAGCAGTACTTC	CASTHTSGSVYEQYF
TRBD2	TRBV29-1	.	TRBJ2-7	TGCAGCGTTGAGGGCGGGAGGGCCGGCGAGCAGTACTTC	CSVEGGRAGEQYF
.	TRBV2	few	TRBJ1-4	TGTGCCAGCAGTGAGGGCAGGGGAGAAAAACTGTTTTTT	CASSEGRGEKLFF
.	TRBV29-1	.	TRBJ2-3	TGCAGCGTTGTATTGAGGCTGGATACGCAGTATTTT	CSVVLRLDTQYF
TRBD1	TRBV6-1	.	TRBJ1-5	TGTGCCAGCAGTGTTCGGAAGACAGGGCTCAATCAGCCCCAGCATTTT	CASSVRKTGLNQPQHF
.	TRBV7-6	.	TRBJ2-7	TGTGCCAGCAGCTCCCCGGGCGAGCAGTACTTC	CASSSPGEQYF
.	TRBV10-3	.	TRBJ2-3	TGTGCCATCAGTGACCTAGCGGATACGCAGTATTTT	CAISDLADTQYF
.	TRBV25-1	.	TRBJ2-7	TGTGCCAGCAGTCCCCCCGGCGGGGCATATAAACTATACGAGCAGTACTTC	CASSPPGGAYKLYEQYF
TRBD1	TRBV6-8	.	TRBJ2-7	TGTGCCAGCACTCCGACAGGGGACGAGCAGTACTTC	CASTPTGDEQYF
TRBD2	TRBV5-6	.	TRBJ2-7	TGTGCCAGCAGCTTGGGCAGAGAGCGGGATTTTTACGAGCAGTACTTC	CASSLGRERDFYEQYF
TRBD2	TRBV14	.	TRBJ2-7	TGTGCCAGCAGCCCTACTAGCGGGTTCTACGAGCAGTACTTC	CASSPTSGFYEQYF
.	TRBV27	.	TRBJ2-7	TGTGCCAGCAGTTTTGCTACAGGGAAATCCTACGAGCAGTACTTC	CASSFATGKSYEQYF
.	TRBV11-2	.	TRBJ1-2	TGTGCCAGCAGCAACCGGGGGATTGAGGGCTATGGCTACACCTTC	CASSNRGIEGYGYTF
TRBD2	TRBV11-2	.	TRBJ2-5	TGTGCCAGCAGCTCATTAGCGGGAGAGGGGGAGACCCAGTACTTC	CASSSLAGEGETQYF
.	TRBV5-6	.	TRBJ1-1	TGTGCCAGCAGCTTGGAGCGGGCAGGCCTCGGGGAAGCTTTCTTT	CASSLERAGLGEAFF
.	TRBV19	few	TRBJ1-4	TGTGCCAGTAGCCCCCGGGGGAACCCAACTAATGAAAAACTGTTTTTT	CASSPRGNPTNEKLFF
.	TRBV29-1	few	TRBJ1-2	TGCAGCGTTGAAAGGGGGATCGGATATGGCTACACCTTC	CSVERGIGYGYTF
.	TRBV5-1	.	TRBJ1-2	TGCGCCAGCAGCTTGGCCGAGGGAGCTAACTATGGCTACACCTTC	CASSLAEGANYGYTF
TRBD1	TRBV11-2	.	TRBJ2-7	TGTGCCAGCAGGTGCAGACAGGGGGGCCCCTACGAGCAGTACTTC	CASRCRQGGPYEQYF
TRBD1	TRBV27	.	TRBJ2-3	TGTGCCAGCAGTCCACCAGGGCAGGGGGGCACAGATACGCAGTATTTT	CASSPPGQGGTDTQYF
.	TRBV28	.	TRBJ2-5	TGTGCCAGCAGACTAACAGGCAAAGAGACCCAGTACTTC	CASRLTGKETQYF
TRBD2	TRBV5-4	.	TRBJ2-7	TGTGCCAGCAGCTTGGGTAGCGGGAGGGGGTACGAGCAGTACTTC	CASSLGSGRGYEQYF
.	TRBV25-1	.	TRBJ2-3	TGTGCCAGCAGTGCCCTCCAGGGTAGGGAACCCACAGATACGCAGTATTTT	CASSALQGREPTDTQYF
TRBD1	TRBV13	.	TRBJ2-7	TGTGCCAGCAGCCCCCCCGGGACAGGGGGCCACGAGCAGTACTTC	CASSPPGTGGHEQYF
.	TRBV4-3	.	TRBJ2-2	TGCGCCAGCAGCCCAGGGACTCACCCTTTGCACACCGGGGAGCTGTTTTTT	CASSPGTHPLHTGELFF
.	TRBV2	once	TRBJ1-2	TGTGCCAGCAGCCCAGATGGAGACTCCTTTTATGGCTACACCTTC	CASSPDGDSFYGYTF
TRBD1	TRBV11-2	.	TRBJ1-2	TGTGCCAGCAGCTTGAGACAGGGCTATGGCTACACCTTC	CASSLRQGYGYTF